This TCR beta chain was retrieved from a study of CD8 T cells in Susac syndrome. The CDR3 has 13 amino acids. Trimming at V came to 4 bases and at J to 2 bases, leaving 2 bases not matched to a gene. Germline V lookup: CDR1 DFQATT, CDR2 SNEGSKA (reference sequence). The RNA, about 0.45 to 1 ug, was put through reverse transcription using random hexamers. TCRdb reanalysed the immunoSEQ multiplex PCR reads using MiXCR and keeps one entry per CDR3 protein. The sample comprises fewer than 350,000 distinct CDR3 sequences, about 91% of which are singletons, and about 0.063% rests with the top ten. This clonotype originated in a human donor with multiple sclerosis. Sequences were obtained from CD4+ T cells from PBMCs. This chain connects TRBV20-1 to TRBJ1-3; TRBD1 matches at 7 bases. The CDR3 DNA reads as TGCAGTGCTAAGACAGGGCCTGGAAACACCATATATTTT. Its translation is CSAKTGPGNTIYF.